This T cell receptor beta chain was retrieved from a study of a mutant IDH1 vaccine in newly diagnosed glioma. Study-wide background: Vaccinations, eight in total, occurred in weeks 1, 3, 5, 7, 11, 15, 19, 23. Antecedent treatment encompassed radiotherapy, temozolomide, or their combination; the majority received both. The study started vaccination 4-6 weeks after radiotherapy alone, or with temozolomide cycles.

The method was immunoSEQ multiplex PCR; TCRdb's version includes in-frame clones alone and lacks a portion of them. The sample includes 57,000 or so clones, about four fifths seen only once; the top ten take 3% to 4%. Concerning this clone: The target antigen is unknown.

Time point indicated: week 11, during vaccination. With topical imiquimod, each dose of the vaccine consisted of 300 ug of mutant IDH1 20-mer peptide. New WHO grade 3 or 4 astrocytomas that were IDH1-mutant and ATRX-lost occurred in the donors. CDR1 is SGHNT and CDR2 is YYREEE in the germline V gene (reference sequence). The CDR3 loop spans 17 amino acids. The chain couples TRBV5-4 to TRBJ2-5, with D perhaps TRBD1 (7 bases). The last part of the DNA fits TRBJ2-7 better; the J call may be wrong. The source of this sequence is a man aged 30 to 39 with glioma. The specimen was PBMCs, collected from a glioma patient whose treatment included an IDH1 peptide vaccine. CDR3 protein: CASSLRWAGQKTYEQYF. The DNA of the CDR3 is TGTGCCAGCAGCTTGAGATGGGCGGGACAGAAAACCTACGAGCAGTACTTC.